In its sample, the clone carrying this TCR beta chain was seen once. No antigen is known for it. Germline assignment: CDR1 GTSNPN and CDR2 SVGIG (reference sequence). The ends lost 2 bases at V and 4 bases at J; junction bases unmatched: 3. CDR3 length: 14 residues. Profiled with immunoSEQ multiplex PCR; TCRdb holds only in-frame clones, not every one. The data show 95,000 to 100,000 clones, roughly 90% seen once. This sample was taken from a study of T cell responses to AZD1222 COVID-19 vaccine. Findings of the study overall: At baseline, just a handful of AZD1222 recipients tested seropositive. Most donors were white British, females outnumbered males, and clonal diversity was possibly underestimated. The peak T cell response came first, and repertoires were sampled only after it.

Sequenced material: peripheral blood, taken 28 days after the second AZD1222 dose. The rearrangement uses TRBV30 and TRBJ2-2; 8 nucleotides line up with TRBD1. The receptor was isolated from an adult who received the AZD1222 COVID-19 vaccine. CDR3 sequence (DNA): TGTGCCTGGAGTACCACAGGGGGCACCGGGGAGCTGTTTTTT. It specifies CAWSTTGGTGELFF.